The 27 T cell receptor beta chains below come from one sample, sequenced in a study of identical twins. TCRdb processed the 5' RACE reads anew with MiXCR; each CDR3 protein has one entry. The sample has roughly 200,000 distinct CDR3 sequences, around 6.9% seen once. These data were also filed under a second study, of yellow fever vaccine responses in identical twins.

Sequencing was done on a sample of memory (CD45RO+) T cells sorted from blood. The receptors stem from a woman aged 18-29 years in good health.

At least ten counts were recorded for this clonotype. This CDR3 is CASSAGRINTEAFF. The CDR3 DNA reads TGTGCCAGCAGCGCGGGACGGATAAACACTGAAGCTTTCTTT. V gene TRBV12-3 or TRBV12-4 combines with J gene TRBJ1-1; TRBD1 is a possible D gene (5 bases). The CDR3 has 14 residues. The ends were cut back, 6 bases at V and 2 bases at J, with 13 bases in the middle.

This clonotype was counted between two and nine times. The V call is TRBV2, the J call TRBJ2-3, with 7 bases identical to TRBD1. V lost 6 bases, J lost 3 bases, and 9 bases stayed unmatched. Germline V lookup: CDR1 SNHLY, CDR2 FYNNEI. The CDR3 totals 15 residues. CDR3 nucleotide sequence: TGTGCCAGCAGCCTGACAGGGCTTGGGACAGATACGCAGTATTTT. The encoded protein is CASSLTGLGTDTQYF.

In the case of this clonotype: The junction does not match germline at one end; this may be a read error. V usage is TRBV3-1 and J usage is TRBJ2-6, with TRBD1 identical over 10 bases. This CDR3 has 17 residues. Germline V CDR1 and CDR2: LGHDT, YNNKEL (reference sequence). Here the CDR3 DNA reads TGTGCCAGCTGCCAAACCGGGACAGGGGATGGGGCCAACGTCCTGACTTTC. This encodes CASCQTGTGDGANVLTF.

The sample holds many counts of this clonotype. V usage is TRBV4-3 and J usage is TRBJ2-3, with unresolved D. CDR3 length: 16 amino acids. Germline lookup yields CDR1 LGHNA and CDR2 YSLEER. V lost 6 bases and J 0 bases, leaving 16 bases between the germline ends. The DNA for the CDR3 is TGCGCCAGCAGTCCTACTTCGGACCGAAGCACAGATACGCAGTATTTT. Its protein product is CASSPTSDRSTDTQYF.

This chain joins TRBV19 and TRBJ2-3, with 9 bases lining up with TRBD2. The CDR3 spans 15 residues. CDR1 is LNHDA and CDR2 is SQIVND in the germline V gene (reference sequence). V lost 3 bases and J lost 4; bases outside the gene matches: 5. The CDR3 DNA reads TGTGCCAGTAGTATTCTAGCGGGGACCTCAGATACGCAGTATTTT. It translates to CASSILAGTSDTQYF.

This clonotype was detected only a few times. This chain uses TRBV20-1 with TRBJ2-7; no clear D gene. V lost 3 bases, J lost 4 bases, and 13 bases lay in between. The CDR3 covers 13 residues. The germline V gene encodes CDR1 DFQATT and CDR2 SNEGSKA (reference sequence). This chain's CDR3 is CSASGIHAYEQYF. CDR3 sequence (DNA): TGCAGTGCTAGTGGGATCCACGCATACGAGCAGTACTTC.

This clonotype was seen repeatedly, ten times or more. The chain carries TRBV5-1 and TRBJ2-5; D remains unclear. Trimming removed 2 bases at V and 5 bases at J, with 4 bases between. This CDR3 is built from 11 residues. Germline V gives CDR1 SGHRS, CDR2 YFSETQ. In DNA, the CDR3 is TGCGCCAGCAGCTTAGACGAGACCCAGTACTTC. This sequence encodes CASSLDETQYF. The full variable domain, with the rest looked up from reference TRBV5-1 and TRBJ2-5, is KAGVTQTPRYLIKTRGQQVTLSCSPISGHRSVSWYQQTPGQGLQFLFEYFSETQRNKGNFPGRFSGRQFSNSRSEMNVSTLELGDSALYLCASSLDETQYFGPGTRLLVL.

In its sample, this clonotype was seen many times. V is TRBV12-3 or TRBV12-4 and J is TRBJ2-5, with D perhaps matching TRBD2 (5 bases). The CDR3 totals 13 residues. The ends were cut back, 2 bases at V and 5 bases at J, with 9 bases in the middle. The CDR3 region is CASSLTSGETQYF. The CDR3 nucleotides read TGTGCCAGCAGTTTAACTAGTGGGGAGACCCAGTACTTC.

This clonotype was detected many times. The J gene is TRBJ2-7, the V gene TRBV12-3 or TRBV12-4, with unresolved D. Trimming removed 6 bases from V and 5 bases from J, with 8 bases in between. The CDR3 spans 11 residues. This CDR3 reads CASSQSNEQYF. The CDR3 coding sequence is TGTGCCAGCAGCCAAAGTAACGAGCAGTACTTC.

This clonotype appeared many times. CDR3 sequence reads: CASSTRDALAYEQYF. In DNA, the CDR3 is TGTGCCAGCAGCACACGGGACGCCCTAGCCTACGAGCAGTACTTC. This sequence joins TRBV7-9 and TRBJ2-7; tentatively, D is TRBD1 or TRBD2 (5 bases each). CDR1 is SEHNR and CDR2 is FQNEAQ in the germline V gene (reference sequence). The CDR3 extends over 15 amino acids. Trimming shortened V by 5 bases and J by 2 bases, and 16 bases separated the two germline ends. The whole variable domain, filled in from reference TRBV7-9 and TRBJ2-7, reads DTGVSQNPRHKITKRGQNVTFRCDPISEHNRLYWYRQTLGQGPEFLTYFQNEAQLEKSRLLSDRFSAERPKGSFSTLEIQRTEQGDSAMYLCASSTRDALAYEQYFGPGTRLTVT.

This clonotype was seen repeatedly, ten times or more. The chain joins TRBV10-3 to TRBJ1-1; D uncertain. The CDR3 runs to 13 residues. V was clipped by 2 bases and J by 5 bases, with 9 bases between them. CDR1 and CDR2 (germline): ENHRY, SYGVKD. The CDR3 sequence: CAISEEGWTEAFF. CDR3 sequence (DNA): TGTGCCATCAGTGAGGAAGGGTGGACTGAAGCTTTCTTT.

This clonotype turned up a few times. The rearrangement links TRBV12-3 or TRBV12-4 to TRBJ2-7; unclear D gene. This CDR3 is 14 amino acids long. Trimming left V 6 bases short and J 0 bases short, with 12 bases between. The CDR3 DNA reads TGTGCCAGCAGCCCCCGGCCAAACTCCTACGAGCAGTACTTC. Residues: CASSPRPNSYEQYF.

There are many counts of this clonotype. The rearrangement joins TRBV5-1 to TRBJ1-1; the D is unclear. Germline lookup yields CDR1 SGHRS and CDR2 YFSETQ. Between the trimmed V and J ends, which lost 6 bases and 7 bases, there was a span of 22 bases. This CDR3 contains 15 residues. CDR3 nucleotides: TGCGCCAGCACCTCCTCAATGGGTTGGGAGGATGAAGCTTTCTTT. As protein: CASTSSMGWEDEAFF. Combining the CDR3 with reference TRBV5-1 and TRBJ1-1 gives the whole variable domain KAGVTQTPRYLIKTRGQQVTLSCSPISGHRSVSWYQQTPGQGLQFLFEYFSETQRNKGNFPGRFSGRQFSNSRSEMNVSTLELGDSALYLCASTSSMGWEDEAFFGQGTRLTVV.

This clonotype has a handful of counts. The chain has TRBV7-2 and TRBJ2-7, with 9 bases that match TRBD2. This CDR3 comprises 14 residues. The trim removed 8 bases at V and 1 base at J, leaving 6 bases unmatched. The V gene's germline CDR1 is SGHTA and CDR2 FQGNSA. The CDR3 DNA sequence: TGTGCCAGCGCACGAAGCGGGGGGTCCTACGAGCAGTACTTC. This codes for CASARSGGSYEQYF.

A few counts support this clonotype. The chain has TRBV20-1 and TRBJ1-5, with D perhaps matching TRBD1 (5 bases). In germline, CDR1 is DFQATT, CDR2 SNEGSKA (reference sequence). Trimming cost V 6 bases and J 4 bases, with 13 bases left between them. The CDR3 loop spans 13 amino acids. CDR3 amino acids: CSAAGGVNQPQHF. Here the CDR3 DNA reads TGCAGTGCCGCCGGGGGTGTTAATCAGCCCCAGCATTTT.

The chain uses TRBV7-9 and TRBJ1-2; D is uncertain. Trimming took off 1 base at V and 8 bases at J, with 11 bases between the two ends. CDR1 is SEHNR, CDR2 FQNEAQ, per germline (reference sequence). The CDR3 is made up of 13 amino acids. CDR3 DNA: TGTGCCAGCAGCTTAGTCGGCCTTGGAGGCTACACCTTC. Translated, it gives CASSLVGLGGYTF.

The chain employs TRBV3-1 and TRBJ2-4; D ambiguous. Germline-derived CDR1 and CDR2 are LGHDT and YNNKEL (reference sequence). V lost 7 bases to trimming and J lost 0 bases, with 10 bases between them. This CDR3 is 14 amino acids long. The CDR3 nucleotides are TGTGCCAGCACCAGTTGGGGAGCCAAAAACATTCAGTACTTC. It codes for CASTSWGAKNIQYF.

This clonotype was counted at least ten times. V is TRBV6-2 or TRBV6-3 and J is TRBJ2-7; D possibly corresponds to TRBD2 (6 bases). Germline lookup yields CDR1 MNHEY and CDR2 SVGEGT. The CDR3 loop spans 11 amino acids. V lost 8 bases to trimming and J lost 9 bases, with 14 bases between them. CDR3: CASGEVIGQYF. In DNA, the CDR3 is TGTGCCAGCGGGGAGGTGATAGGGCAGTACTTC.

This clonotype appeared a few times. This chain joins TRBV7-2 and TRBJ2-1; 7 bases align to TRBD2. CDR3 length: 14 residues. The germline gives CDR1 SGHTA, CDR2 FQGNSA. Germline trimming cut 7 bases from V and 1 base from J; bases unmatched to any gene: 4. CDR3 nucleotides: TGTGCCAGCACAAAGCGGGGTTCCTACAATGAGCAGTTCTTC. This codes for CASTKRGSYNEQFF.

This clonotype has a count of ten or more. The V gene is TRBV5-1, the J gene TRBJ2-1; TRBD1 matches at 9 bases. From germline, CDR1 is SGHRS and CDR2 YFSETQ. The CDR3 sequence is 15 residues long. J gave up 4 bases and V 0 bases, and 2 bases lay outside the gene matches. DNA for the CDR3: TGCGCCAGCAGCTTGGGACAGGGGGAGTACAATGAGCAGTTCTTC. Residues: CASSLGQGEYNEQFF.

Only a few counts were recorded for this clonotype. V usage is TRBV20-1 and J usage is TRBJ2-5; no definite D call. V was cut by 6 bases and J by 3 bases, with 17 bases left in between. CDR3 length: 14 amino acids. Per germline, CDR1 DFQATT and CDR2 SNEGSKA (reference sequence). The CDR3 reads CSAPSGTAKETQYF. The CDR3 DNA is TGCAGTGCCCCCTCGGGTACAGCCAAAGAGACCCAGTACTTC.

The rearrangement uses TRBV2 and TRBJ2-2; 8 bases match TRBD1. With V trimmed by 9 bases and J by 6 bases, 9 bases remained unmatched. This CDR3 is 14 amino acids long. Germline CDR1 is SNHLY and CDR2 is FYNNEI. The CDR3 protein is CASQGASLAGELFF. DNA for the CDR3: TGTGCCAGTCAGGGGGCGAGCCTCGCCGGGGAGCTGTTTTTT.

About this clonotype itself: A single base separates this from a much larger clone, so it may be a read error. The V gene is TRBV20-1, the J gene TRBJ1-1, with D hard to call. Trimming pared 4 bases from V and 2 bases from J, leaving 14 bases between. Germline V gives CDR1 DFQATT, CDR2 SNEGSKA (reference sequence). This CDR3 spans 14 amino acids. The CDR3 is CSANPRPTNTEAFF. The CDR3 nucleotides read TGCAGTGCTAACCCTAGACCCACAAACACTGAAGCTTTCTTT.

This clonotype turned up a few times. The chain combines TRBV20-1 with TRBJ1-5; D call uncertain. The CDR3 has 15 amino acids. Germline CDR1 is DFQATT and CDR2 is SNEGSKA (reference sequence). V was shortened by 3 bases and J by 0 bases, with 12 bases between the two germline ends. The DNA of the CDR3 is TGCAGTGCTAGCCCAAGTGATTATAGCAATCAGCCCCAGCATTTT. Amino acids: CSASPSDYSNQPQHF.

This clonotype was found many times. CDR3 sequence reads: CASSDGTGNTGELFF. The CDR3 nucleotides read TGTGCCAGCAGTGACGGGACAGGGAACACCGGGGAGCTGTTTTTT. The rearrangement uses TRBV6-4 and TRBJ2-2, with TRBD1 matching 8 bases. Germline V lookup: CDR1 MRHNA, CDR2 SNTAGT. The CDR3 is made up of 15 amino acids. V was pared by 2 bases and J by 1 base, with 0 bases of the junction left unmatched.

The chain couples TRBV25-1 to TRBJ2-7; D possibly corresponds to TRBD1 (5 bases). CDR3 length equals 14 residues. Germline CDR1 reads MGHDK; CDR2 reads SYGVNS. The V and J ends lost 8 bases and 0 bases respectively, with 14 bases between them. The DNA for the CDR3 is TGTGCCAGCCAGACAGATAGCTTCTCCTACGAGCAGTACTTC. It yields the protein CASQTDSFSYEQYF.

This clonotype appeared many times. The chain employs TRBV7-9 and TRBJ2-5; D is undetermined. From germline, CDR1 is SEHNR and CDR2 FQNEAQ (reference sequence). The CDR3 runs 11 residues. Trimming took off 1 base at V and 11 bases at J, with 8 bases between the two ends. The CDR3 DNA reads TGTGCCAGCAGCTTAGTGCTGAAACAGTACTTC. Translating gives CASSLVLKQYF.